These 14 T cell receptor beta chains came from one sample sequenced in a study of memory CD8 T cells in hepatitis C reinfection. Regarding time point: pre-reinfection, 55 to 20 weeks before reinfection detection. The sorted cells went straight to TCR sequencing with no prior in vitro expansion. Clones were read by immunoSEQ multiplex PCR, and TCRdb kept only the in-frame ones, dropping some. Of roughly 6,200 clones listed, roughly nine tenths are singletons. The sequenced material came from naive CD8+ T cells sorted from blood. These receptors all stem from a man aged 50 or older with hepatitis C virus infection.

Here the CDR3 DNA reads TGTGCCAGCAGTTTAAGGGGTGGCAGAAAAGAGCTGTTTTTT. Protein: CASSLRGGRKELFF. The V gene is TRBV28, the J gene TRBJ2-2, with D possibly TRBD1 on 5 matching bases. Germline assignment: CDR1 MDHEN and CDR2 SYDVKM. Trimming cost V 2 bases and J 11 bases, with 15 bases left between them. The CDR3 spans 14 residues.

This clone was detected only once. V usage is TRBV30 and J usage is TRBJ2-7; 10 bases map to TRBD2. With 4 bases clipped from V and 2 bases from J, the junction kept 5 bases outside the gene matches. Looked up from germline, CDR1 is GTSNPN and CDR2 is SVGIG (reference sequence). This CDR3 region has 14 residues. Written as DNA, the CDR3 is TGTGCCTGGACCAGCGGGAGGGGAGCCTACGAGCAGTACTTC. Translation: CAWTSGRGAYEQYF.

The gene calls are TRBV28 and TRBJ1-2, with a tentative D call TRBD1 (5 bases). CDR1 MDHEN and CDR2 SYDVKM come from the germline V gene. Trimming removed 3 bases from V and 4 bases from J, with 9 bases in between. The CDR3 contains 13 residues. The CDR3 DNA reads as TGTGCCAGCAGTTTTCAGGGAGGCTATGGCTACACCTTC. Translating it yields CASSFQGGYGYTF.

V and J are TRBV27 and TRBJ2-1; TRBD1 agrees at 7 bases. V lost 8 bases, J lost 3 bases, and 10 bases stayed unmatched. CDR1 is MNHEY and CDR2 is SMNVEV in the germline V gene (reference sequence). The CDR3 totals 15 residues. The CDR3: CASATGTEGYNEQFF. The DNA of the CDR3 is TGTGCCAGCGCTACCGGGACAGAAGGCTACAATGAGCAGTTCTTC.

This clone was counted a few times. This chain connects TRBV19 to TRBJ2-2, with 13 bases matching TRBD2. Germline trimming cut 7 bases from V and 5 bases from J; bases unmatched to any gene: 10. CDR1 and CDR2 (germline): LNHDA, SQIVND (reference sequence). The CDR3 covers 17 residues. CDR3 residues: CASTVGGGLAGTGELFF. In nucleotides, the CDR3 is TGTGCCAGTACCGTTGGTGGGGGACTAGCGGGAACCGGGGAGCTGTTTTTT.

The rearrangement links TRBV19 to TRBJ2-7, with D possibly being TRBD2 (5 bases). The CDR3 is 15 amino acids. The germline V gene has CDR1 LNHDA and CDR2 SQIVND (reference sequence). Deletions cut 0 bases from V and 5 bases from J, with 14 bases between. DNA for the CDR3: TGTGCCAGTAGTATAGAACTGGGAGATAGGAACGAGCAGTACTTC. Translating gives CASSIELGDRNEQYF.

This clone appeared a few times. The rearrangement uses TRBV7-3 and TRBJ1-1; D uncertain. Germline V gene data show CDR1 as SGHTA and CDR2 as FQGTGA. The CDR3 is 15 amino acids. V lost 2 bases to trimming and J lost 1 base, with 11 bases between them. The CDR3 reads CASSLLAEKNTEAFF. The CDR3 DNA sequence: TGTGCCAGCAGCTTACTGGCAGAAAAGAACACTGAAGCTTTCTTT.

The chain has TRBV5-4 and TRBJ2-5; possible D gene TRBD1, 6 bases. This CDR3 spans 14 amino acids. Germline lookup yields CDR1 SGHNT and CDR2 YYREEE (reference sequence). Deletions cut 2 bases from V and 5 bases from J, with 13 bases between. In DNA, the CDR3 is TGTGCCAGCAGCTTCGATACAGGGATGGAGACCCAGTACTTC. Residues: CASSFDTGMETQYF.

The chain links TRBV27 to TRBJ2-5, with 8 bases lining up with TRBD2. The CDR3 spans 14 residues. J lost 4 bases, V lost 1 base, and 2 bases had no gene match. CDR1 is MNHEY, CDR2 SMNVEV, per germline (reference sequence). The CDR3 DNA follows: TGTGCCAGCAGTTTATTCGGGGGGGGAGAGACCCAGTACTTC. Translation: CASSLFGGGETQYF.

The V gene is TRBV29-1, the J gene TRBJ2-1; TRBD2 might be the D (5 bases). Germline loops: CDR1 SQVTM, CDR2 ANQGSEA. Trimming stripped 2 bases from V and 9 bases from J, with 14 bases between. The CDR3 totals 13 residues. Here the CDR3 reads CSVEPRYAGEQFF. The CDR3 nucleotides are TGCAGCGTTGAACCACGGTACGCGGGTGAGCAGTTCTTC.

V usage is TRBV27 and J usage is TRBJ2-1; tentative D call: TRBD1 (5 bases). CDR3 length: 13 amino acids. Per germline, CDR1 MNHEY and CDR2 SMNVEV (reference sequence). V was clipped by 2 bases and J by 7 bases, with 9 bases between them. The CDR3 loop is CASSLDDRNEQFF. The DNA of the CDR3 is TGTGCCAGCAGTTTAGACGACAGAAATGAGCAGTTCTTC.

The V and J genes are TRBV6-5 and TRBJ2-7; D possibly corresponds to TRBD2 (5 bases). The CDR3 totals 14 residues. In germline, CDR1 is MNHEY, CDR2 SVGAGI. Trimming left V 2 bases short and J 2 bases short, with 10 bases between. The CDR3 is CASSYGRAAYEQYF. DNA of the CDR3: TGTGCCAGCAGTTACGGGCGGGCGGCCTACGAGCAGTACTTC.

The V call is TRBV5-6, the J call TRBJ2-2; tentative D call: TRBD1 (6 bases). Germline V gives CDR1 SGHDT, CDR2 YYEEEE. This CDR3 is built from 14 residues. V shed 0 bases and J shed 7 bases, with 10 bases lying between them. CDR3 sequence reads: CASSLGDTLGELFF. In DNA form, the CDR3 reads TGTGCCAGCAGCTTGGGGGACACCCTCGGGGAGCTGTTTTTT.

The chain employs TRBV30 and TRBJ2-7; D not certain. V lost 1 base and J 2 bases, leaving 6 bases between the germline ends. The V gene's germline CDR1 is GTSNPN and CDR2 SVGIG (reference sequence). The CDR3 is made up of 12 amino acids. The chain's CDR3 is CAWSANAYEQYF. CDR3 coding DNA: TGTGCCTGGAGTGCAAATGCCTACGAGCAGTACTTC.